Only one count was recorded for the clone carrying this TCR beta chain. Its antigen remains unidentified. The sample comes from a study of OX40 agonist ivuxolimab in advanced cancers. Study-level results: The CD4+ and CD8+ T cells in the blood had expanded clonally by week 6 at 0.1 to 3.0 mg/kg.

Trimming stripped 3 bases from V and 6 bases from J, with 14 bases between. Germline loops: CDR1 SQVTM, CDR2 ANQGSEA. The CDR3 length is 14 residues. Data came from immunoSEQ multiplex PCR; TCRdb stores just in-frame clones and leaves some out. The sample consists of about 81,000 clones, approximately 85% of them appearing once. The J gene is TRBJ2-2, the V gene TRBV29-1, with D possibly matching TRBD1 (5 bases). This TCR derives from an adult with an advanced solid tumor such as melanoma, head and neck, liver or kidney cancer. This specimen was CD4+ or CD8+ T cells sorted from blood, taken in a trial of the OX40 agonist ivuxolimab. CDR3 in amino acids: CSVEVGRVSGELFF. Written as DNA, the CDR3 is TGCAGCGTTGAGGTGGGGCGAGTGTCCGGGGAGCTGTTTTTT.